The next 10 T cell receptor beta chains were all read from a single sample in a study of blood T cell repertoires in COVID-19. Here immunoSEQ multiplex PCR was the method, and the copy in TCRdb shows in-frame clones only, minus some. The table records under 300,000 clones, around 85% of them present only once. The material sequenced was PBMCs or T cells enriched from blood (not recorded which). The origin of the receptors is a woman aged 45 to 65 who had recovered from COVID-19.

This sequence joins TRBV15 and TRBJ2-1, with TRBD2 matching 11 bases. This CDR3 has 15 amino acids. Germline assignment: CDR1 LNHNV and CDR2 YYDKDF (reference sequence). With 9 bases clipped from V and 3 bases from J, the junction kept 7 bases outside the gene matches. The CDR3: CATSPLAGDYNEQFF. DNA of the CDR3: TGTGCCACTTCGCCACTAGCGGGAGACTACAATGAGCAGTTCTTC.

The V and J genes are TRBV27 and TRBJ2-7; possible D gene TRBD2, 6 bases. This CDR3 region has 15 residues. Deletions cut 5 bases from V and 3 bases from J, with 17 bases between. Germline CDR1 and CDR2: MNHEY and SMNVEV (reference sequence). CDR3 sequence reads: CASSPHPEGIYEQYF. CDR3 sequence (DNA): TGTGCCAGCAGTCCACACCCGGAGGGAATCTACGAGCAGTACTTC.

The table lists this clone with a count of one. The rearrangement uses TRBV6-6 and TRBJ1-6; 9 nucleotides match TRBD1. The V segment lost 6 bases and the J segment 10 bases; nucleotides outside the gene matches: 7. Looked up from germline, CDR1 is MNHNY and CDR2 is SVGAGI (reference sequence). This CDR3 comprises 14 residues. This chain's CDR3 is CASSLQGAKSPLHF. The CDR3 DNA reads as TGTGCCAGCAGCCTACAGGGGGCCAAATCACCCCTCCACTTT.

The chain recombines TRBV15 with TRBJ1-6; a possible D gene is TRBD1 (5 bases). The germline CDR1 and CDR2 sequences are LNHNV and YYDKDF (reference sequence). V dropped 6 bases and J dropped 6 bases, with 12 bases sitting between them. CDR3 size: 14 residues. The CDR3 loop reads CATRLQEPNSPLHF. DNA for the CDR3: TGTGCCACCAGGCTACAGGAACCTAATTCACCCCTCCACTTT.

This clone was detected only a few times. The V gene is TRBV7-9, the J gene TRBJ1-1; TRBD1 is a possible D gene (5 bases). Trimming removed 5 bases from V and 11 bases from J, with 21 bases in between. The length of the CDR3 is 14 residues. Germline V gene sequence: CDR1 SEHNR, CDR2 FQNEAQ (reference sequence). The CDR3 coding sequence is TGTGCCAGCAGCCTCCTTATCAGGGCCGCCGGGGCTTTCTTT. Translating it yields CASSLLIRAAGAFF.

This clone appeared a few times. The gene calls are TRBV5-1 and TRBJ2-1, with TRBD2 matching 10 bases. The CDR3 covers 14 residues. Trimming removed 0 bases from V and 8 bases from J; junction bases left unmatched: 2. Germline loops: CDR1 SGHRS, CDR2 YFSETQ. The CDR3 protein is CASSLASGRHEQFF. The CDR3, as DNA: TGCGCCAGCAGCTTGGCTAGCGGGAGACATGAGCAGTTCTTC.

Points on this clone: An end of the junction does not agree with germline; a read error may underlie this. The chain carries TRBV5-1 and TRBJ1-3, with unresolved D. CDR3 length: 13 amino acids. Germline V gene data show CDR1 as SGHRS and CDR2 as YFSETQ. DNA of the CDR3: TGCGCCAGCAGCTTGGAGTCTGGCAACACCATATATTTT. Its translation is CASSLESGNTIYF.

This clone was seen just once. V usage is TRBV5-1 and J usage is TRBJ2-7; D gene uncertain. CDR1 SGHRS and CDR2 YFSETQ come from the germline V gene. With 0 bases removed from V and 3 bases from J, the gap between germline ends came to 13 bases. CDR3 length equals 15 residues. CDR3 DNA: TGCGCCAGCAGCTTGGATTCGAGACAAATCTACGAGCAGTACTTC. Translated, it gives CASSLDSRQIYEQYF. Full variable domain (outside the CDR3, taken from reference TRBV5-1 and TRBJ2-7): KAGVTQTPRYLIKTRGQQVTLSCSPISGHRSVSWYQQTPGQGLQFLFEYFSETQRNKGNFPGRFSGRQFSNSRSEMNVSTLELGDSALYLCASSLDSRQIYEQYFGPGTRLTVT.

This sequence joins TRBV18 and TRBJ2-5; maybe TRBD2 (5 bases). This CDR3 spans 15 amino acids. The V gene lost 3 bases and the J gene lost 3 bases, with 14 bases spanning the gap. CDR1 KGHSH and CDR2 LQKENI come from the germline V gene. The CDR3, as DNA: TGTGCCAGCTCACCCCAACGGGGTATGGAAGAGACCCAGTACTTC. Protein product: CASSPQRGMEETQYF. Using reference TRBV18 and TRBJ2-5 for the parts outside the CDR3, the full variable domain is NAGVMQNPRHLVRRRGQEARLRCSPMKGHSHVYWYRQLPEEGLKFMVYLQKENIIDESGMPKERFSAEFPKEGPSILRIQQVVRGDSAAYFCASSPQRGMEETQYFGPGTRLLVL.

The sample holds one count of this clone. The J gene is TRBJ2-7, the V gene TRBV5-1; 10 bases line up with TRBD1. Germline V lookup: CDR1 SGHRS, CDR2 YFSETQ. CDR3 length equals 16 residues. The V segment lost 0 bases and the J segment 2 bases; nucleotides outside the gene matches: 5. The CDR3 reads CASSLGVGTGAYEQYF. For the CDR3, the DNA is TGCGCCAGCAGCTTGGGAGTCGGGACAGGGGCCTACGAGCAGTACTTC.